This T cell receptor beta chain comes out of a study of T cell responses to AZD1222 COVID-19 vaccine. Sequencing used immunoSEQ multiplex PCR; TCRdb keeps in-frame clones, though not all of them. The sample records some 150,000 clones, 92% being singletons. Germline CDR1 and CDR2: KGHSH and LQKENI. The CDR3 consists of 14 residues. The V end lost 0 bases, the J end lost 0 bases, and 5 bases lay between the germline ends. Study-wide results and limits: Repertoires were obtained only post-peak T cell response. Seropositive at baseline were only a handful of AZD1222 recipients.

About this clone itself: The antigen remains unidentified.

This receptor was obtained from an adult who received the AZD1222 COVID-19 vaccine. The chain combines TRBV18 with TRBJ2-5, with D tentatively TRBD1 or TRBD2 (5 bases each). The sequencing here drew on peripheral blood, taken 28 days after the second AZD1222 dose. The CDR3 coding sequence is TGTGCCAGCTCACCACCGGGGGACCAAGAGACCCAGTACTTC. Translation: CASSPPGDQETQYF.